This entry lists 15 T cell receptor beta chains sequenced from one sample in a study of monozygotic twins with inflammatory bowel disease. For each CDR3 protein, TCRdb gives one entry from its re-call of the 5' RACE reads, without DNA. This listing includes 150,000 to 200,000 distinct CDR3 sequences. Sequencing was carried out using blood. The receptors stem from a human donor with ulcerative colitis or Crohn's disease, or a healthy co-twin of an affected twin (not recorded which).

The rearrangement links TRBV12-3 or TRBV12-4 to TRBJ2-2. CDR3 length: 17 amino acids. CDR3 sequence: CASSLRQTRKKAGELFF.

V gene TRBV20-1 combines with J gene TRBJ2-1; as DNA is missing, the TRBD2 call by TCRdb cannot be tested. The CDR3 covers 15 residues. Germline-derived CDR1 and CDR2 are DFQATT and SNEGSKA (reference sequence). This chain's CDR3 is CSARSASGRHNEQFF.

The CDR3 loop reads CASSPSTSGVSTDTQYF. The chain uses TRBV18 and TRBJ2-3; no DNA is available, so the TRBD2 call from TCRdb remains unchecked. The CDR3 extends over 17 amino acids. Looked up from germline, CDR1 is KGHSH and CDR2 is LQKENI.

The gene calls are TRBV7-6 and TRBJ1-4; the TCRdb D gene call, TRBD1, has no DNA to confirm it. This CDR3 comprises 14 residues. CDR1 is SGHVS and CDR2 is FNYEAQ in the germline V gene. The CDR3 sequence: CASSPGVIEEKLFF.

This chain joins TRBV12-3 or TRBV12-4 and TRBJ2-7; absent DNA, TCRdb's TRBD2 call cannot be checked. This CDR3 spans 13 amino acids. CDR3 loop: CASTRGTSYEQYF.

The V call is TRBV12-3 or TRBV12-4, the J call TRBJ1-2; TCRdb reports TRBD1, a call that lacks DNA to check it against. The CDR3 runs to 18 residues. The CDR3 sequence: CASSLEGTGSPTNYGYTF.

This chain links TRBV3-1 with TRBJ2-1; TCRdb's D call of TRBD2 is untestable without DNA. Germline CDR1 and CDR2: LGHDT and YNNKEL (reference sequence). The CDR3 has 13 amino acids. CDR3 amino acids: CASSQALVGEQFF.

The V call is TRBV24-1, the J call TRBJ2-7; TCRdb calls TRBD1, which cannot be checked without DNA. In germline, CDR1 is KGHDR, CDR2 SFDVKD. The CDR3 totals 14 residues. The CDR3 region is CATSDSDRAYEQYF.

This chain connects TRBV7-9 to TRBJ2-1; with no DNA, the TCRdb D assignment of TRBD1 cannot be verified. In germline, CDR1 is SEHNR, CDR2 FQNEAQ (reference sequence). This CDR3 region has 11 residues. The CDR3 sequence: CASSKDREQFF. The complete variable domain, with remaining parts taken from reference TRBV7-9 and TRBJ2-1, reads DTGVSQNPRHKITKRGQNVTFRCDPISEHNRLYWYRQTLGQGPEFLTYFQNEAQLEKSRLLSDRFSAERPKGSFSTLEIQRTEQGDSAMYLCASSKDREQFFGPGTRLTVL.

V is TRBV29-1 and J is TRBJ2-3. Germline V gene lookup returns CDR1 SQVTM and CDR2 ANQGSEA. CDR3 length: 11 residues. CDR3 residues: CSVRSSDTQYF.

The V and J genes are TRBV10-3 and TRBJ1-1; TCRdb calls TRBD1, which cannot be checked without DNA. This CDR3 contains 15 residues. Germline V gene data show CDR1 as ENHRY and CDR2 as SYGVKD. CDR3 region: CAISRPRGPNTEAFF.

The chain has TRBV5-6 and TRBJ2-1. This CDR3 has 15 amino acids. The V gene's germline CDR1 is SGHDT and CDR2 YYEEEE. The CDR3 loop is CASSFNGPSYNEQFF. Based on the CDR3 plus reference TRBV5-6 and TRBJ2-1, the full variable domain is DAGVTQSPTHLIKTRGQQVTLRCSPKSGHDTVSWYQQALGQGPQFIFQYYEEEERQRGNFPDRFSGHQFPNYSSELNVNALLLGDSALYLCASSFNGPSYNEQFFGPGTRLTVL.

V usage is TRBV20-1 and J usage is TRBJ2-3; the D call of TRBD1 rests on TCRdb alone, since no DNA is present to check it. This CDR3 has 13 residues. Germline lookup yields CDR1 DFQATT and CDR2 SNEGSKA (reference sequence). CDR3 sequence reads: CSARQTGVNTQYF.

J is TRBJ1-6 and V is TRBV7-9; the TCRdb D gene call, TRBD1, has no DNA to confirm it. The germline CDR1 and CDR2 sequences are SEHNR and FQNEAQ (reference sequence). There are 12 residues in the CDR3. The CDR3 spells CAGDRPPAPLHF.

This chain connects TRBV10-3 to TRBJ2-1; checking the TCRdb D call of TRBD2 is not possible without DNA. Germline V gives CDR1 ENHRY, CDR2 SYGVKD. CDR3 length: 15 residues. The CDR3 spells CAISDGTSNYNEQFF.